These T cell receptor beta chains were read from a single sample in a study of response to subunit inactivated influenza vaccine. TCRdb independently ran MiXCR on the RT-PCR reads; one entry per CDR3 protein. Of 500,000 to 650,000 distinct CDR3 sequences listed, less than 8% are singletons. Sample: PBMCs from blood, taken about 24 months after vaccination. The receptor source for this set is a man aged 50 to 75 who received an inactivated influenza vaccine. The CDR3 runs from the conserved cysteine through the conserved F or W. A D gene is named only where the DNA matches it firmly. Size tells how often a clone was seen (once, few, many) or the class of an expanded clone, and some rows leave it out.

J,D,length,size,V,DNA,CDR3
TRBJ1-3,NA,15,few,TRBV6-5,TGTGCCAGCAGTTTAAATCCAGAGGCTGGAAACACCATATATTTT,CASSLNPEAGNTIYF
TRBJ1-2,NA,16,many,TRBV6-2/TRBV6-3,TGTGCCAGCAGTTTTGGCCCCCCCGATAACGGCTATGGCTACACCTTC,CASSFGPPDNGYGYTF
TRBJ2-3,TRBD2,14,NA,TRBV20-1,TGCAGTGCTAGAGATAGCGGGGACACAGATACGCAGTATTTT,CSARDSGDTDTQYF
TRBJ1-5,NA,18,NA,TRBV20-1,TGCAGTGCTAGAGATCGTTTTTTTTTACAAAATAGCAATCAGCCCCAGCATTTT,CSARDRFFLQNSNQPQHF
TRBJ2-3,NA,12,NA,TRBV7-2,TGTGCCAGCGCGGTGGCTCCGATCACGCAGTATTTT,CASAVAPITQYF
TRBJ1-2,NA,17,NA,TRBV7-6,TGTGCCAGCAGCTTAGTAGGAGGGGAGGACAGTAACTATGGCTACACCTTC,CASSLVGGEDSNYGYTF
TRBJ2-5,NA,13,NA,TRBV5-6,TGTGCCAGTACTAAGGGAATTCTAGAGACCCAGTACTTC,CASTKGILETQYF
TRBJ2-5,NA,15,few,TRBV14,TGTGCCAGCAGCCGAGACAGGTCCCGAGGGGAGACCCAGTACTTC,CASSRDRSRGETQYF
TRBJ2-4,TRBD1,19,few,TRBV6-2/TRBV6-3,TGTGCCAGCAGTTATCCTATAAGCCTTGACAGGGACGGCAAAAACATTCAGTACTTC,CASSYPISLDRDGKNIQYF
TRBJ2-1,TRBD2,16,NA,TRBV7-8,TGTGCCAGCAGCCCGTATAGCGGGAGGGCCGGAAATGAGCAGTTCTTC,CASSPYSGRAGNEQFF
TRBJ2-7,TRBD1,14,NA,TRBV29-1,TGCAGCGCCAAATGGGGACAGGGGATCCACGAGCAGTACTTC,CSAKWGQGIHEQYF
TRBJ2-3,TRBD1,14,few,TRBV27,TGTGCCACAAGATACAGGGGAAGGACAGATACGCAGTATTTT,CATRYRGRTDTQYF
TRBJ2-1,NA,16,NA,TRBV21-1,TGTGCCAGCCAACGCGGCCACAGGCGGTTTTACAATGAGCAGTTCTTC,CASQRGHRRFYNEQFF
TRBJ2-1,NA,16,many,TRBV15,TGTGCCACCAGAGCTTTTCCCGGGACGTTGAACAATGAGCAGTTCTTC,CATRAFPGTLNNEQFF